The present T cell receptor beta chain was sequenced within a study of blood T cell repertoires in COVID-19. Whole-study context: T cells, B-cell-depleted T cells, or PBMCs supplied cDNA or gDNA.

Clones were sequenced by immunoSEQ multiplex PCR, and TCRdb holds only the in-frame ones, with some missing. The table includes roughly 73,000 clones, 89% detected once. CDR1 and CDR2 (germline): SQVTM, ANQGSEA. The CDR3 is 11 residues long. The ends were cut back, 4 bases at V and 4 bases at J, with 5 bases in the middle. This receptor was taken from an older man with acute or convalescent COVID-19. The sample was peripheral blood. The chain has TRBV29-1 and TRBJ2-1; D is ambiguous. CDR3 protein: CSVATYNEQFF. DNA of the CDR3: TGCAGCGTTGCTACGTACAATGAGCAGTTCTTC.